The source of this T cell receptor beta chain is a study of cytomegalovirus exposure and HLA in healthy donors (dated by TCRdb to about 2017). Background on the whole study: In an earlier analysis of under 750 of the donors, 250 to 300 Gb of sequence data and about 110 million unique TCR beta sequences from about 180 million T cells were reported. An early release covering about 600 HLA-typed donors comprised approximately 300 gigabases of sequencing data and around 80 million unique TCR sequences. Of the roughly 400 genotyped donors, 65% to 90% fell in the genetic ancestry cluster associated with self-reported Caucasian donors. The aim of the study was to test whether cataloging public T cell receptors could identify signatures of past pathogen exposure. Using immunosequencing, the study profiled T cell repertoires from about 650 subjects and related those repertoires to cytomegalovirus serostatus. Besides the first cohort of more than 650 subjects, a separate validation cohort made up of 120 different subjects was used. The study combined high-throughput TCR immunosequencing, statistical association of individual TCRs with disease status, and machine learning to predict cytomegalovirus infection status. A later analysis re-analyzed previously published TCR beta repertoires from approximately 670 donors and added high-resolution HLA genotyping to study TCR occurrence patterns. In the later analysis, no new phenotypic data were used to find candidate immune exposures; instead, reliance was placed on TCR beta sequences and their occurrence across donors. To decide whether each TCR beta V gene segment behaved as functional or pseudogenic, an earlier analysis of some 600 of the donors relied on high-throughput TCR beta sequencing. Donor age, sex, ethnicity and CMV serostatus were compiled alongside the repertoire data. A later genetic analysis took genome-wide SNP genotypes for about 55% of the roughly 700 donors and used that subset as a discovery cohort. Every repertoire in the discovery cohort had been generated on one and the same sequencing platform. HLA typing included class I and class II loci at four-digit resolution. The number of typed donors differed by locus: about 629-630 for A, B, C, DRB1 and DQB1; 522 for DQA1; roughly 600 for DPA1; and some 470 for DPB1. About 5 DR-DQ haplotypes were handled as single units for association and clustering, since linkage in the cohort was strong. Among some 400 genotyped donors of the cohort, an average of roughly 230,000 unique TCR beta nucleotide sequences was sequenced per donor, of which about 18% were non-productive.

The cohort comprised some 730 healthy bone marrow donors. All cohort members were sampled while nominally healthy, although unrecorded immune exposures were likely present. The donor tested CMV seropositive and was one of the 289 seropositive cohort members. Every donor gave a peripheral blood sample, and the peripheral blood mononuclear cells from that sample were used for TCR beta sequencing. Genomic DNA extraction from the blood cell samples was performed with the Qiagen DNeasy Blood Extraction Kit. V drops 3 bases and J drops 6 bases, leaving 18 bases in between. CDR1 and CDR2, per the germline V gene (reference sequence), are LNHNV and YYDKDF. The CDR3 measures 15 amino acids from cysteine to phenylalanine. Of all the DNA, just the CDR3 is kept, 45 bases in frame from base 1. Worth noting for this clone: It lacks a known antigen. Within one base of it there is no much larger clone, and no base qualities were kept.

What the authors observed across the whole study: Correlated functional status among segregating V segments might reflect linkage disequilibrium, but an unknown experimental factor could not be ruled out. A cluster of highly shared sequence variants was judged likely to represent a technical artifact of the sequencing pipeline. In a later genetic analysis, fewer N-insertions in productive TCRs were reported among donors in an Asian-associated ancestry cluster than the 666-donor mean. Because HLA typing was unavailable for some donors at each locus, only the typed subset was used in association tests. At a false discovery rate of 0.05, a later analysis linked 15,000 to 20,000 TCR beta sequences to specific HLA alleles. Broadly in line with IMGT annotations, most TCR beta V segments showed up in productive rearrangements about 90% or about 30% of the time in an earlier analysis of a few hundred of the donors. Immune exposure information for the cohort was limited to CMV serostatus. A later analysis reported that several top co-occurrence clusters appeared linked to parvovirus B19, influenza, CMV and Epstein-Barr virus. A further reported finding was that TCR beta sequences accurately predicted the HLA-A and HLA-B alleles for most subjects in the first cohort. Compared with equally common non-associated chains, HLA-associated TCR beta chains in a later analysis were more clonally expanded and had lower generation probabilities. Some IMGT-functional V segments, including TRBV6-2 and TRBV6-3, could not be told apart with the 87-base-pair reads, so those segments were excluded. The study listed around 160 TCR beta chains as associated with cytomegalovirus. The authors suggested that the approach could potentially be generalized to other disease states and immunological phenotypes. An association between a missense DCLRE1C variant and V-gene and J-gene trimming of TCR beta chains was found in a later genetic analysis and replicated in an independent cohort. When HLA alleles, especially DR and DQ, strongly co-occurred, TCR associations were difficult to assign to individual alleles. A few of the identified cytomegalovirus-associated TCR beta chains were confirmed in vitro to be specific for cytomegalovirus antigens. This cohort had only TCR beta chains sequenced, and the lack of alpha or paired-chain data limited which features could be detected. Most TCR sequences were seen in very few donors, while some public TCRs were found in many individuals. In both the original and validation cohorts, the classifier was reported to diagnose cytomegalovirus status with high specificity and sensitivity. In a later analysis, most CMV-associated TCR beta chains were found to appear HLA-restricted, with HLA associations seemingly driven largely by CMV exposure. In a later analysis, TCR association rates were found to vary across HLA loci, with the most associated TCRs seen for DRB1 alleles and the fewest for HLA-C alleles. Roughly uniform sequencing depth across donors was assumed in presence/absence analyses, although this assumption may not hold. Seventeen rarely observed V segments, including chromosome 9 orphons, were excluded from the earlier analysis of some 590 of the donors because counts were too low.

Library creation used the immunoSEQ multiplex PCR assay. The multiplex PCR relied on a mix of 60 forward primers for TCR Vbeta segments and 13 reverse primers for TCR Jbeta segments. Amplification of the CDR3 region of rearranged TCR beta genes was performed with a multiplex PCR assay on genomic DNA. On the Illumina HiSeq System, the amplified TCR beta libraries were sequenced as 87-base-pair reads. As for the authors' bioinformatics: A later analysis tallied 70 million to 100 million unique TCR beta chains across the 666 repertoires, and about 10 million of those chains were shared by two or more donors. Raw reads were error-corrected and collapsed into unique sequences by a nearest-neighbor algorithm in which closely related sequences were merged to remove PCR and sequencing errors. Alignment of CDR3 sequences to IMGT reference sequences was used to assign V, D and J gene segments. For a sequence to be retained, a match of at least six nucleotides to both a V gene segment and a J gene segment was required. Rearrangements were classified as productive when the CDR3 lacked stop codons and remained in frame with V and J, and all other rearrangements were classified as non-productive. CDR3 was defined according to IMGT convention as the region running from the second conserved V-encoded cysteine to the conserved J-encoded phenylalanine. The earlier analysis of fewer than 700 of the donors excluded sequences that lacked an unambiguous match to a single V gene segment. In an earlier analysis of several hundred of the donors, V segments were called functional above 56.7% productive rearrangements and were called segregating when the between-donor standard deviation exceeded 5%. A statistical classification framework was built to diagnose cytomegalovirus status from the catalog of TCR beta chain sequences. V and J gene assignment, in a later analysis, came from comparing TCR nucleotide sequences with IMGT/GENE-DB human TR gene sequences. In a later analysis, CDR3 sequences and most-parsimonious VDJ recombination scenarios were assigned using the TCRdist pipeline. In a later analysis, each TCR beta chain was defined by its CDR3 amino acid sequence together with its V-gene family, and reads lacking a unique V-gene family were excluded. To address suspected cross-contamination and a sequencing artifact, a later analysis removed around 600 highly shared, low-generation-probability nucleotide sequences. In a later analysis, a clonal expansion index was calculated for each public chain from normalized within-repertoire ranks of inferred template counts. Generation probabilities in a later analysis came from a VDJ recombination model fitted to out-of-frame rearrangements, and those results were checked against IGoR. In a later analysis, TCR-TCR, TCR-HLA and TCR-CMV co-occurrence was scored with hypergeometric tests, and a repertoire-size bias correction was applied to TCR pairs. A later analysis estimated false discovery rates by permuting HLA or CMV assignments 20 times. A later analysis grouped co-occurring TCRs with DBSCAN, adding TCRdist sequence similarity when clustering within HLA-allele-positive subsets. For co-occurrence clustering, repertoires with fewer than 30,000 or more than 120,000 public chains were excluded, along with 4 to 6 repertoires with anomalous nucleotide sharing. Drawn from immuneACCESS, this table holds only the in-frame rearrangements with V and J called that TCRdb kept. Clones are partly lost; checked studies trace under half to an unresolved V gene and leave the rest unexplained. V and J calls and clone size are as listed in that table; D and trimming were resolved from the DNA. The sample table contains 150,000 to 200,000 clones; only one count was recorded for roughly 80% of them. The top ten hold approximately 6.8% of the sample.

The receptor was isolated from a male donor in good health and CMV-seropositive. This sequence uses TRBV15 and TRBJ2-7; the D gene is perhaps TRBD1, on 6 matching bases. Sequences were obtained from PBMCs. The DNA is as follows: TGTGCCACCAGCAGGGGAACAGGGATTTCTTTCGAGCAGTACTTC. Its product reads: CATSRGTGISFEQYF.